The source of this TCR beta chain is a study of response to subunit inactivated influenza vaccine. TCRdb ran MiXCR on the RT-PCR reads and lists one entry per CDR3 protein. The sample yields hundreds of thousands of distinct CDR3 sequences, 7.6% seen once. This clonotype has just a few counts. Its antigen is unidentified. Germline lookup yields CDR1 SGDLS and CDR2 YYNGEE. There are 16 residues in the CDR3. Trimming shortened V by 1 base and J by 3 bases, and 14 bases separated the two germline ends. Study findings and constraints: The authors proposed limited new T cell recruitment per seasonal influenza vaccination.

The chain joins TRBV9 to TRBJ2-1; D possibly corresponds to TRBD2 (6 bases). The material was PBMCs from blood, obtained around 25 months after vaccination. The TCR was taken from a man between 50 and 69 years old who received an inactivated influenza vaccine. DNA for the CDR3: TGTGCCAGCAGCGTAAGTCCGGAGGGGAACTACAATGAGCAGTTCTTC. This codes for CASSVSPEGNYNEQFF. The whole variable domain, filled in from reference TRBV9 and TRBJ2-1, reads DSGVTQTPKHLITATGQRVTLRCSPRSGDLSVYWYQQSLDQGLQFLIQYYNGEERAKGNILERFSAQQFPDLHSELNLSSLELGDSALYFCASSVSPEGNYNEQFFGPGTRLTVL.